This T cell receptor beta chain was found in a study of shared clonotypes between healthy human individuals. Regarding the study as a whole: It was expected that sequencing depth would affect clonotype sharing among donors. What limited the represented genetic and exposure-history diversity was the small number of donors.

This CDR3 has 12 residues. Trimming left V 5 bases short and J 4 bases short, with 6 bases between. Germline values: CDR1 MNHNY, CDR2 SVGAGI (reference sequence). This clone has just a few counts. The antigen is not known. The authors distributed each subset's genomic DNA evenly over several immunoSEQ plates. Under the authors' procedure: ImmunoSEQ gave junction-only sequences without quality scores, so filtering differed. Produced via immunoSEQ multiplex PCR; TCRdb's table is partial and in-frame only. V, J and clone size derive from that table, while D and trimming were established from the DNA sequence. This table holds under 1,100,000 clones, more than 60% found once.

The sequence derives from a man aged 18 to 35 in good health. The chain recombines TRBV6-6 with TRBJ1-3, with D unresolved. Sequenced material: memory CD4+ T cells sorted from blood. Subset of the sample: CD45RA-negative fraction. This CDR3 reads CASSKQGNTIYF. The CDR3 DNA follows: TGTGCCAGCAGTAAACAGGGAAACACCATATATTTT.